The 16 T cell receptor beta chains listed next were all sequenced from one sample in a study of blood T cell repertoires in COVID-19. The data were produced by immunoSEQ multiplex PCR, yet TCRdb's version contains in-frame clones alone and is incomplete. This sample has hundreds of thousands of clones; about 86% occur once, and the top ten carry 3% to 3.5%. The source material was PBMCs or T cells enriched from blood (not recorded which). Receptors originate from a woman between 50 and 59 years old in a cohort exposed to, infected with or recovered from COVID-19 (not recorded which).

This sequence joins TRBV6-4 and TRBJ1-6, with unresolved D. The germline CDR1 and CDR2 sequences are MRHNA and SNTAGT. The length of the CDR3 is 13 residues. V lost 4 bases and J lost 5, with 6 bases in between. This chain's CDR3 is CASSVEDNSPLHF. CDR3 in DNA: TGTGCCAGCAGTGTGGAGGATAATTCACCCCTCCACTTT.

The chain recombines TRBV5-6 with TRBJ2-2; D is unresolved. The CDR3 spans 14 residues. Germline CDR1 SGHDT, CDR2 YYEEEE. V dropped 2 bases and J dropped 7 bases, with 12 bases sitting between them. The DNA for the CDR3 is TGTGCCAGCAGCTTTAGGCTAGTAGGCGGGGAGCTGTTTTTT. This sequence encodes CASSFRLVGGELFF.

The chain is built from TRBV4-1 and TRBJ1-6; D unresolved. The ends were cut back, 0 bases at V and 7 bases at J, with 13 bases in the middle. The germline V gene has CDR1 MGHRA and CDR2 YSYEKL. The CDR3 spans 16 residues. CDR3 bases: TGCGCCAGCAGCCAAGAGTGGGCCAGCACGAATTCACCCCTCCACTTT. This gives the protein CASSQEWASTNSPLHF.

The V and J genes are TRBV4-1 and TRBJ1-5, with D uncertain. Looked up from germline, CDR1 is MGHRA and CDR2 is YSYEKL. This CDR3 has 14 amino acids. V was cut by 4 bases and J by 7 bases, with 14 bases left in between. The CDR3 coding sequence is TGCGCCAGCAGCCCCGGCCCCGCGGGGCAGCCCCAGCATTTT. Translated, it gives CASSPGPAGQPQHF.

This clone came up once. The chain uses TRBV15 and TRBJ2-2, with 7 bases fitting TRBD1. V lost 0 bases and J lost 5; bases outside the gene matches: 6. Germline V gives CDR1 LNHNV, CDR2 YYDKDF (reference sequence). This CDR3 contains 16 residues. The CDR3, as DNA: TGTGCCACCAGCAGAGATCGACAGGGTCGGACCGGGGAGCTGTTTTTT. Translated, it gives CATSRDRQGRTGELFF.

The V gene is TRBV2, the J gene TRBJ2-5; 9 bases fit TRBD1. The CDR3 spans 16 residues. CDR1 and CDR2 (germline): SNHLY, FYNNEI. V gave up 7 bases and J gave up 1 base; unmatched junction bases: 10. The CDR3, as DNA: TGTGCCAGCAACACAGGGGGCGGAGGGGGCCAAGAGACCCAGTACTTC. This encodes CASNTGGGGGQETQYF.

V is TRBV18 and J is TRBJ2-3; D not certain. The length of the CDR3 is 13 residues. Trimming pared 6 bases from V and 0 bases from J, leaving 7 bases between. Per the germline V gene, CDR1 is KGHSH and CDR2 is LQKENI. The CDR3 DNA is TGTGCCAGCTCTTCAGGCAGCACAGATACGCAGTATTTT. The encoded protein is CASSSGSTDTQYF.

The chain uses TRBV19 and TRBJ1-2, with D possibly TRBD1 on 6 matching bases. V shed 2 bases and J shed 7 bases, with 11 bases lying between them. This CDR3 has 13 amino acids. Germline V gene data show CDR1 as LNHDA and CDR2 as SQIVND (reference sequence). CDR3 loop: CASSITGFGGYTF. The CDR3 bases are TGTGCCAGTAGTATAACAGGGTTTGGTGGCTACACCTTC.

The chain joins TRBV5-3 to TRBJ2-1; 7 bases line up with TRBD2. TRBV5-3 is an ORF for which the function is uncertain. The CDR3 loop spans 17 amino acids. The J segment lost 1 base and the V segment lost 3 bases, leaving 10 bases of the junction unmatched. The DNA for the CDR3 is TGTGCCAGAAGCTCCCTCGGACTAGTCCGATCCTACAATGAGCAGTTCTTC. Its protein product is CARSSLGLVRSYNEQFF.

The chain uses TRBV3-1 (or the pseudogene TRBV3-2) and TRBJ1-6; D is unresolved. The CDR3 is 14 residues long. Between the trimmed V and J ends, which lost 2 bases and 0 bases, there was a span of 2 bases. Per germline, CDR1 LGHDT and CDR2 YNNKEL (reference sequence). The CDR3 DNA sequence: TGTGCCAGCAGCCAACTCTCCTATAATTCACCCCTCCACTTT. Translated, it gives CASSQLSYNSPLHF.

The CDR3 is CASSLNAGGVGGYTF. The CDR3 DNA follows: TGCGCCAGCAGCTTGAATGCAGGGGGAGTAGGTGGCTACACCTTC. The V call is TRBV5-1, the J call TRBJ1-2; 7 bases line up with TRBD1. The CDR3 has 15 amino acids. V lost 1 base to trimming and J lost 7 bases; unmatched junction nucleotides: 10. CDR1 is SGHRS, CDR2 YFSETQ, per germline.

The chain uses TRBV27 and TRBJ1-4; D is undetermined. Germline V CDR1 and CDR2: MNHEY, SMNVEV (reference sequence). The length of the CDR3 is 16 residues. Between the trimmed V and J ends, which lost 6 bases and 4 bases, there was a span of 18 bases. The CDR3 is CASSTQASIVNEKLFF. The CDR3 region has the DNA TGTGCCAGCAGCACGCAGGCTTCCATTGTTAATGAAAAACTGTTTTTT.

The chain uses TRBV30 and TRBJ2-1; 8 positions agree with TRBD2. Germline assignment: CDR1 GTSNPN and CDR2 SVGIG (reference sequence). The CDR3 is made up of 15 amino acids. Trimming cost V 4 bases and J 8 bases; bases outside gene matches: 13. The CDR3 sequence: CAWTLGLAVGDEQFF. The CDR3 nucleotides are TGTGCCTGGACCCTTGGACTAGCCGTTGGTGATGAGCAGTTCTTC.

The V gene is TRBV21-1, the J gene TRBJ2-1; the table's D call, TRBD2, was not checked against the DNA. TRBV21-1 is classified as a pseudogene. This CDR3 has 16 amino acids. CDR3 sequence reads: CASSKGERGGYNEQFF. DNA for the CDR3: TGTGCCAGCAGCAAAGGAGAGCGGGGGGGCTACAATGAGCAGTTCTTC.

The V call is TRBV5-4, the J call TRBJ2-1; possibly TRBD1 for D (6 bases). The CDR3 extends over 16 amino acids. With 4 bases removed from V and 1 base from J, the gap between germline ends came to 15 bases. Germline CDR1 and CDR2: SGHNT and YYREEE (reference sequence). CDR3 sequence reads: CASSPPVQGSYNEQFF. The CDR3 DNA sequence: TGTGCCAGCAGCCCGCCGGTACAGGGTTCCTACAATGAGCAGTTCTTC.

J is TRBJ2-1 and V is TRBV4-3; 9 bases fit TRBD2. CDR3 length equals 15 residues. With V trimmed by 3 bases and J by 8 bases, 8 bases remained unmatched. Germline CDR1 and CDR2: LGHNA and YSLEER. The CDR3 here is CASSQTGTSIHEQFF. The CDR3 nucleotides are TGCGCCAGCAGCCAGACCGGGACTAGCATACATGAGCAGTTCTTC.